This T cell receptor beta chain was recovered during a study of cytomegalovirus exposure and HLA in healthy donors (dated by TCRdb to about 2017). Looking at the study overall: An earlier analysis of some 600 of the donors reported 250 to 300 Gb of sequence data and 117 million unique TCR beta sequences obtained from about 179 million T cells. An early release that covered several hundred HLA-typed donors contained approximately 290 gigabases of sequencing data and 75 million to 100 million unique TCR sequences. Among the roughly 400 genotyped donors, about 85% belonged to the genetic ancestry cluster associated with self-reported Caucasian donors. The aim of the study was to test whether cataloging public T cell receptors could identify signatures of past pathogen exposure. The study used immunosequencing to profile the T cell repertoires of several hundred subjects and linked those repertoires to cytomegalovirus serostatus. In addition to the first cohort of 666 subjects, a separate validation cohort of some 120 different subjects was used. The study combined high-throughput TCR immunosequencing, statistical association of individual TCRs with disease status, and machine learning to predict cytomegalovirus infection status. To study patterns of TCR occurrence, a later analysis re-analyzed previously published TCR beta repertoires from just over 650 donors and added high-resolution HLA genotyping. Rather than using new phenotypic data, the later analysis identified candidate immune exposures from TCR beta sequences and from how often those sequences occurred across donors. An earlier analysis of around 540 of the donors applied high-throughput TCR beta sequencing to assess whether each TCR beta V gene segment acted as functional or pseudogenic. Donor age, sex, ethnicity and CMV serostatus were collected together with the repertoire data. In a later genetic analysis, genome-wide SNP genotypes for about three fifths of the 666 donors were used, and that subset was treated as a discovery cohort. Every discovery cohort repertoire had been produced on one sequencing platform. Class I and class II HLA loci were covered by the typing at four-digit resolution. Typing coverage varied by locus: roughly 620-640 donors for A, B, C, DRB1 and DQB1; more than 500 for DQA1; approximately 570 for DPA1; more than 450 for DPB1. Roughly 5 DR-DQ haplotypes were treated as single units for association and clustering because of strong linkage in the cohort. Across 300 to 400 genotyped donors of the cohort, an average of about 240,000 unique TCR beta nucleotide sequences per donor were sequenced, and roughly a sixth of those sequences were non-productive.

V is shortened by 7 bases, J by 3 bases, and the region joining them spans 19 bases. The cysteine opens and the phenylalanine closes a CDR3 of 15 amino acids. The only DNA kept is the CDR3, 45 bases in frame from the first base. CDR1 and CDR2, looked up from the germline V gene, are SNHLY and FYNNEI. For this clone: The antigen this receptor binds is unknown. Nothing much larger sits one base from this clone, and base qualities are not available.

The cohort was made up of under 800 healthy bone marrow donors. At the time of sampling, all cohort members were nominally healthy, though unrecorded immune exposures were likely present. The donor tested CMV seronegative and was one of the 352 seronegative cohort members. Every donor gave a peripheral blood sample, and the peripheral blood mononuclear cells from that sample were used for TCR beta sequencing. The Qiagen DNeasy Blood Extraction Kit was used to extract genomic DNA from the blood cell samples. Library preparation was by the immunoSEQ multiplex PCR assay. A mixture of 60 forward primers for TCR Vbeta segments and 13 reverse primers for TCR Jbeta segments was used in the multiplex PCR. The CDR3 region of rearranged TCR beta genes was amplified from genomic DNA by a multiplex PCR assay. The amplified TCR beta libraries were sequenced on the Illumina HiSeq System as 87-base-pair reads. The paper's data handling went like this. A later analysis tallied roughly 80 million unique TCR beta chains across the 660 or so repertoires, and roughly 11 million of those chains were shared by two or more donors. To remove PCR and sequencing errors, raw reads were error-corrected and collapsed into unique sequences using a nearest-neighbor algorithm that merged closely related sequences. V, D and J gene segments were assigned by aligning CDR3 sequences to IMGT reference sequences. For a sequence to be retained, a match of at least six nucleotides to both a V gene segment and a J gene segment was required. Rearrangements were classified as productive when the CDR3 lacked stop codons and remained in frame with V and J, and all other rearrangements were classified as non-productive. CDR3 was defined according to IMGT convention as the region running from the second conserved V-encoded cysteine to the conserved J-encoded phenylalanine. In an earlier analysis of just under 600 of the donors, sequences lacking an unambiguous match to a single V gene segment were excluded. In an earlier analysis of a few hundred of the donors, a V segment was called functional when productive rearrangements were above 56.7%, and segregating when the standard deviation between donors exceeded 5%. To diagnose cytomegalovirus status from the catalog of TCR beta chain sequences, a statistical classification framework was built. In a later analysis, V and J genes were assigned by comparing TCR nucleotide sequences against IMGT/GENE-DB human TR gene sequences. Using the TCRdist pipeline, a later analysis assigned CDR3 sequences along with most-parsimonious VDJ recombination scenarios. A later analysis defined each TCR beta chain by its CDR3 amino acid sequence plus V-gene family, and excluded reads lacking a unique V-gene family. In a later analysis, around 600 highly shared, low-generation-probability nucleotide sequences were removed to address suspected cross-contamination and a sequencing artifact. For each public chain, a later analysis derived a clonal expansion index from normalized ranks of inferred template counts within each repertoire. Generation probabilities in a later analysis came from a VDJ recombination model fitted to out-of-frame rearrangements, and those results were checked against IGoR. A later analysis scored TCR-TCR, TCR-HLA and TCR-CMV co-occurrence with hypergeometric tests, applying a repertoire-size bias correction to TCR pairs. A later analysis estimated false discovery rates by permuting HLA or CMV assignments 20 times. In a later analysis, co-occurring TCRs were grouped using DBSCAN, with TCRdist sequence similarity added in when clustering inside HLA-allele-positive subsets. Repertoires with fewer than 30,000 or more than 120,000 public chains were left out of co-occurrence clustering, as were about 5 repertoires with anomalous nucleotide sharing. TCRdb's version of the immuneACCESS table is confined to in-frame rearrangements and falls short of the full clone set. An unresolved V gene accounts for under half of the shortfall where checked; the remainder is of unknown origin. V and J calls plus clone size are reproduced from that table; the DNA served to infer D and trimming. This sample comprises hundreds of thousands of clones, 60% to 80% of them detected only once. The ten largest clones add up to 1.5% to 2% of the sample.

Study-level results and caveats: Because counts were too low, more than 15 rarely observed V segments, including chromosome 9 orphons, were left out of the earlier analysis of a few hundred of the donors. This cohort had only TCR beta chains sequenced, and the lack of alpha or paired-chain data limited which features could be detected. Because the 87-base-pair reads could not distinguish some IMGT-functional V segments, including TRBV6-2 and TRBV6-3, those segments were excluded. Several of the top co-occurrence clusters appeared to be linked to parvovirus B19, influenza, CMV and Epstein-Barr virus, according to a later analysis. Strong co-occurrence of HLA alleles, especially DR and DQ, made assigning TCR associations to individual alleles difficult. Roughly uniform sequencing depth across donors was assumed in presence/absence analyses, although this assumption may not hold. Linkage disequilibrium might explain the correlated functional status among segregating V segments, but an unknown experimental factor could not be excluded. According to a later analysis, most CMV-associated TCR beta chains appeared to be HLA-restricted, and the HLA associations seemed to be driven largely by CMV exposure. Compared with the 666-donor mean, donors in an Asian-associated ancestry cluster had fewer N-insertions in productive TCRs, according to a later genetic analysis. An association between a missense DCLRE1C variant and V-gene and J-gene trimming of TCR beta chains was found in a later genetic analysis and replicated in an independent cohort. A further reported finding was that TCR beta sequences accurately predicted the HLA-A and HLA-B alleles for most subjects in the first cohort. According to a later analysis, TCR association rates differed among HLA loci, with DRB1 alleles showing the most associated TCRs and HLA-C alleles showing the fewest. The study gave a list of roughly 150 TCR beta chains associated with cytomegalovirus. Specific HLA alleles were associated with 16,951 TCR beta sequences at a false discovery rate of 0.05 in a later analysis. While some public TCRs were present in many individuals, most TCR sequences turned up only very rarely across donors. The authors suggested that the approach could potentially be extended to other disease states and immunological phenotypes. Three of the identified cytomegalovirus-associated TCR beta chains were confirmed in vitro to be specific for cytomegalovirus antigens. In a later analysis, HLA-associated TCR beta chains were found to be more clonally expanded and to have lower generation probabilities than equally common non-associated chains. Cytomegalovirus status was reported to be diagnosed by the classifier with high specificity and sensitivity in both the original and validation cohorts. Because HLA typing was unavailable for some donors at each locus, only the typed subset was used in association tests. A cluster of highly shared sequence variants was judged likely to be a technical artifact of the sequencing pipeline. Broadly in line with IMGT annotations, most TCR beta V segments showed up in productive rearrangements about 87% or about 30% of the time in an earlier analysis of several hundred of the donors. Immune exposure information for the cohort was limited to CMV serostatus.

The chain was built from TRBV2 and TRBJ2-7; TRBD1 is perhaps the D gene, given 7 matching bases. Sequencing input: PBMCs. The sequence came from a man younger than 35 in good health and CMV-seronegative. CDR3 protein: CASTYGAGQLYEQYF. The nucleotide sequence is TGTGCCAGCACGTACGGCGCGGGACAGCTCTACGAGCAGTACTTC. The CDR3 plus the reference TRBV2 and TRBJ2-7 genes for the other parts give the full variable domain: EPEVTQTPSHQVTQMGQEVILRCVPISNHLYFYWYRQILGQKVEFLVSFYNNEISEKSEIFDDQFSVERPDGSNFTLKIRSTKLEDSAMYFCASTYGAGQLYEQYFGPGTRLTVT.